This T cell receptor beta chain was obtained from a study of T-cell reconstitution after alpha-beta-depleted transplantation in children. This clonotype has just a few counts. No antigen is known for it. Trimming removed 3 bases from V and 4 bases from J, with 13 bases in between. The germline V gene has CDR1 SEHNR and CDR2 FQNEAQ (reference sequence). This CDR3 spans 15 amino acids. Whole-study results and caveats: T-cell counts and diversity at one year post-transplant came mainly from newly produced T cells. Expanded graft clones numbering several hundred reportedly gave rise to alpha-beta T cells about two months after transplant. Recipient T cells and thymic progenitors that survived were the source of the high TCRbeta diversity seen at day 60 in some patients.

Unique molecular identifiers were used in preparing the TCRbeta library. Each CDR3 protein gets one entry after TCRdb re-called the PCR reads with MiXCR. The repertoire holds fewer than 550,000 distinct CDR3 sequences, with roughly 15% as singletons. The rearrangement joins TRBV7-9 to TRBJ1-5, with D possibly TRBD1 on 5 matching bases. The sequences come from PBMCs, mostly from graft donor cells, collected 360 days after TCRalphabeta/CD19-depleted stem cell transplant. This TCR was sampled from a boy in the first two years of life who had a stem cell transplant for Wiskott-Aldrich syndrome, so the T cells may come from the graft donor. CDR3 sequence (DNA): TGTGCCAGCAGCTTTTCGGGGCAGGCTAATCAGCCCCAGCATTTT. Encoded protein: CASSFSGQANQPQHF.